This T cell receptor (beta chain) derives from a study of shared clonotypes between healthy human individuals. Study background: Donors consisted of two women and a few men between 18 and 49.

V was pared by 0 bases and J by 8 bases, with 4 bases of the junction left unmatched. This CDR3 spans 14 amino acids. CDR1 and CDR2 from the germline V gene are SGHRS and YFSETQ. Study outcomes and limitations: Rarefaction exposed incomplete sorted-subset sequencing despite large depth.

Data came from immunoSEQ multiplex PCR; TCRdb stores just in-frame clones and leaves some out. The table shows hundreds of thousands of clones, with over 70% occurring only once. As for this clone: Its antigen is undetermined.

Sequenced material: memory CD4+ T cells sorted from blood. The subset: CD45RA-negative fraction. The J gene is TRBJ2-1, the V gene TRBV5-1; the match to TRBD1 covers 8 bases. This TCR was sampled from a man younger than 40 in good health. CDR3: CASSLGQGIDEQFF. CDR3 DNA: TGCGCCAGCAGCTTGGGACAGGGGATAGATGAGCAGTTCTTC.